This record concerns one TCR beta chain sequence. What this receptor recognizes is not known. Nothing much larger sits one base from this clone, and base qualities are not available. Via the germline V gene (reference sequence), CDR1 is DFQATT and CDR2 SNEGSKA. The cysteine opens and the phenylalanine closes a CDR3 of 16 amino acids. The entry retains the CDR3 DNA only, 48 bases that are in frame from base 1. The V end gives up 5 bases and the J end 6 bases, leaving 11 bases in the junction not matched to a gene. Amplification of TCR beta CDR3 regions was carried out from RNA transcripts. For the first round of RT-PCR on the TCR CDR3, the HTBI primer set was used together with the Qiagen OneStep RT-PCR kit. A second multiplex PCR round built the libraries, followed by size selection and purification. Paired-end sequencing of the libraries was performed with 100 bp reads on an Illumina HiSeq2000. The original methods were these. SOAPnuke was used to process the raw data, with reads discarded if the reads contained adapters or uncalled bases, had a mean Phred below 15, or lacked an exact constant-primer or identifier match. COPE v1.2.5 was used to merge the high-quality paired reads, and each unique nucleotide sequence was defined as a clonotype. MiTCR v1.1 was used to align clonotypes to the IMGT TRBV, TRBD and TRBJ reference segments. The analysis was restricted to V-J combinations with a frequency above 0.0001, which together covered just over 99% of the repertoires. The TCS score was defined as the ratio of F50 (clonal expansion) to E x V (chaos), calculated using BLOSUM62-based TCRdist between CDR3 peptides within each V-J. Welch's t-statistics and random forest reduced fewer than 550 V-J features to 10 to 15, which were used in a naive Bayes classifier (R e1071). The similarity between thyroid and blood repertoires was quantified using the Morisita-Horn index. The public reads were quality trimmed at Q25 with fastp and then assembled into clones with MiXCR by TCRdb, keeping productive beta chains. Each record represents a unique CDR3 protein, reported with the most common genes and DNA among its rows. The V and J calls here are based on TCRdb, not the publication. Within this sample are more than 100,000 distinct CDR3 sequences, with over 45% of them counted one time only. The ten top clones hold 20% to 30% of the sample.

Stable Graves' hyperthyroidism was defined as the absence of progression to ophthalmopathy over 18 months of follow-up. Hyperthyroidism patients were newly diagnosed, had a disease duration of under 2 months, and were aged 18 to 65 years. Patients with uncontrolled infections, other autoimmune diseases, pregnancy or lactation were excluded. Diagnoses relied on clinical symptoms, serum thyroxine and TRAb, thyroid ultrasound and orbital computed tomography. PBMCs were separated from 10 ml of fresh peripheral blood using Ficoll-Paque density gradient centrifugation. Total RNA was extracted with Trizol reagent, and quality was checked on an Agilent 2100 Bioanalyzer. This sample stems from a study of T cells in Graves' hyperthyroidism and ophthalmopathy (dated by TCRdb to about 2019). The study in broad terms: Peripheral blood samples were taken at the time of initial diagnosis, prior to any treatment. After sampling, hyperthyroidism patients received methimazole starting at 30 mg daily, and ophthalmopathy patients received high-dose intravenous methylprednisolone. The study also compared thyroid tissue and blood T-cell repertoires from about six Graves' hyperthyroidism patients. For training and testing, the 95 to 100 patients in the discovery cohort were randomly divided in a 7:3 ratio. A discovery cohort of fewer than 110 patients, roughly 40 with Graves' ophthalmopathy and more than 55 with stable Graves' hyperthyroidism, was used to find distinguishing TCR V-J signatures. The paper reports TCR Vbeta CDR3 sequencing of more than 120 peripheral blood samples: approximately 43 ophthalmopathy, 70 to 85 hyperthyroidism and approximately 17 progressor patients. Prospective prediction of ophthalmopathy was tested in an independent validation cohort of under 20 hyperthyroidism patients and 15 to 17 patients who later progressed to ophthalmopathy. The paper as a whole reports these results and caveats: Sample size was not statistically predetermined, and investigators were not blinded to group allocation. Most expanded thyroid clonotypes (frequency above 0.001) were also found in blood, which suggests that blood repertoires may mirror thyroid immune responses. In cross-validation, a model built on a 13 V-J signature told ophthalmopathy apart from stable hyperthyroidism with 85% to 90% sensitivity and roughly 83% specificity, and in testing the same model reached 80%/75%. In validation, the model predicted progression to ophthalmopathy a median of roughly 6.2 months before onset, with about 70% sensitivity and about 75% specificity.

The sequence was collected from a man aged 35 to 55 with Graves' hyperthyroidism. The rearranged chain carries TRBV20-1 and TRBJ2-2; the junction holds 11 bases that match TRBD2. The sample consisted of blood. The nucleotide sequence reads as follows: TGCAGTGCTCGTAGCGGGGGGGCTAAGGGGTCCGGGGAGCTGTTTTTT. Its protein reads: CSARSGGAKGSGELFF.